Following are 32 T cell receptor beta chains from one sample sequenced in a study of identifying expanded T cells in peripheral blood. TCRdb's copy holds only in-frame clones and misses some; the assay was immunoSEQ multiplex PCR. The sample includes more than 90,000 clones, around 90% of them seen just once. The sequencing input was blood. These TCRs come from a person aged 18 to 70 in good health.

The chain couples TRBV5-1 to TRBJ1-2; D remains unclear. The V end lost 0 bases, the J end lost 7 bases, and 7 bases lay between the germline ends. CDR3 length equals 12 residues. The germline CDR1 and CDR2 sequences are SGHRS and YFSETQ. The CDR3 nucleotides read TGCGCCAGCAGCTTGGAATCGGGTGGCTACACCTTC. It encodes CASSLESGGYTF.

This chain links TRBV11-1 with TRBJ2-1, with TRBD2 matching over 8 bases. CDR3 length: 14 amino acids. V shed 5 bases and J 6 bases; nucleotides not matched to a gene: 6. Per germline, CDR1 SGHAT and CDR2 FQDESV (reference sequence). The CDR3 bases are TGTGCCAGCAGCCCGTCCCGGGGGGGCAATGAGCAGTTCTTC. Translation: CASSPSRGGNEQFF.

This sequence joins TRBV19 and TRBJ1-5; the match to TRBD1 covers 11 bases. Per germline, CDR1 LNHDA and CDR2 SQIVND (reference sequence). The CDR3 totals 16 residues. V trimming: 9 bases; J trimming: 4 bases; junction bases outside the gene matches: 11. Written as DNA, the CDR3 is TGTGCCAGCACCGGGACAGGGGGTTTAGGGAATCAGCCCCAGCATTTT. Amino acid sequence: CASTGTGGLGNQPQHF.

This sequence joins TRBV19 and TRBJ2-5; TRBD2 matches at 9 bases. J was trimmed by 2 bases and V by 5 bases; bases with no gene match: 12. Germline CDR1 reads LNHDA; CDR2 reads SQIVND (reference sequence). This CDR3 is built from 17 residues. The CDR3 region is CASSSLSGGHTQETQYF. CDR3 DNA sequence: TGTGCCAGTAGTTCCCTCAGCGGGGGGCATACTCAAGAGACCCAGTACTTC.

The chain combines TRBV6-5 with TRBJ1-2; 10 bases are a match to TRBD1. Trimming removed 2 bases from V and 11 bases from J; junction bases left unmatched: 14. Germline V CDR1 and CDR2: MNHEY, SVGAGI. This CDR3 region has 16 residues. Written as DNA, the CDR3 is TGTGCCAGCAGTTACGGCTTGACAGGGGGCGCCGGGGGGTACACCTTC. Translation gives CASSYGLTGGAGGYTF.

For the CDR3, the DNA is TGTGCCAGCAGCCCCACCGGACAGGTACAAGAGACCCAGTACTTC. Translated, it gives CASSPTGQVQETQYF. This chain joins TRBV9 and TRBJ2-5; 7 nucleotides line up with TRBD1. Per germline, CDR1 SGDLS and CDR2 YYNGEE. The CDR3 runs to 15 residues. V gave up 4 bases and J gave up 2 bases; unmatched junction bases: 8. Full variable domain (missing parts from reference TRBV9 and TRBJ2-5): DSGVTQTPKHLITATGQRVTLRCSPRSGDLSVYWYQQSLDQGLQFLIQYYNGEERAKGNILERFSAQQFPDLHSELNLSSLELGDSALYFCASSPTGQVQETQYFGPGTRLLVL.

The rearrangement uses TRBV7-6 and TRBJ2-1, with D possibly being TRBD2 (7 bases). Germline V gene sequence: CDR1 SGHVS, CDR2 FNYEAQ. V lost 0 bases and J 9 bases, leaving 15 bases between the germline ends. This CDR3 has 15 amino acids. The CDR3, as DNA: TGTGCCAGCAGCTTAGCGGGGGGGCCTTATGGTGAGCAGTTCTTC. It specifies CASSLAGGPYGEQFF.

The chain uses TRBV5-6 and TRBJ1-5; D is perhaps TRBD1 (6 bases). The CDR3 extends over 16 amino acids. The germline gives CDR1 SGHDT, CDR2 YYEEEE. V was clipped by 5 bases and J by 10 bases, with 25 bases between them. DNA for the CDR3: TGTGCCAGCAGTTCGAACCCAGGGGCCCTGGGCGGTCCCCAGCATTTT. This sequence encodes CASSSNPGALGGPQHF.

The gene calls are TRBV25-1 and TRBJ1-4, with TRBD1 matching 11 bases. From germline, CDR1 is MGHDK and CDR2 SYGVNS. V lost 1 base, J lost 7 bases, and 8 bases stayed unmatched. The length of the CDR3 is 17 residues. CDR3 protein: CASSEWTVGTGGEKLFF. The CDR3 DNA is TGTGCCAGCAGTGAATGGACGGTGGGGACAGGGGGTGAAAAACTGTTTTTT. Looking up the rest from reference TRBV25-1 and TRBJ1-4 gives the full variable domain: EADIYQTPRYLVIGTGKKITLECSQTMGHDKMYWYQQDPGMELHLIHYSYGVNSTEKGDLSSESTVSRIRTEHFPLTLESARPSHTSQYLCASSEWTVGTGGEKLFFGSGTQLSVL.

The chain carries TRBV6-1 and TRBJ2-7, with D perhaps TRBD1 (5 bases). The ends were cut back, 1 base at V and 3 bases at J, with 10 bases in the middle. CDR1 and CDR2 (germline): MNHNS, SASEGT. The CDR3 covers 14 residues. In DNA, the CDR3 is TGTGCCAGCAGTGAAGGACAGAATCTCTACGAGCAGTACTTC. This encodes CASSEGQNLYEQYF.

This clone was detected a few times. The chain carries TRBV2 and TRBJ1-5; 8 positions agree with TRBD1. Per the germline V gene, CDR1 is SNHLY and CDR2 is FYNNEI. V shed 4 bases, J shed 6 bases, and the junction held 2 bases outside the gene matches. The CDR3 sequence is 13 residues long. The CDR3 nucleotides are TGTGCCAGCAGTGGACAGGGGATTCAGCCCCAGCATTTT. Translated, it gives CASSGQGIQPQHF.

This chain connects TRBV5-5 to TRBJ1-2, with unresolved D. With 2 bases removed from V and 8 bases from J, the gap between germline ends came to 19 bases. The CDR3 loop spans 15 amino acids. Looked up from germline, CDR1 is SGHKS and CDR2 is YYEKEE (reference sequence). As DNA, the CDR3 is TGTGCCAGCAGCTTCGTAGAGGGTTTTATCGGGGGCTACACCTTC. Its translation is CASSFVEGFIGGYTF. The full variable domain, rest sourced from reference TRBV5-5 and TRBJ1-2, is DAGVTQSPTHLIKTRGQQVTLRCSPISGHKSVSWYQQVLGQGPQFIFQYYEKEERGRGNFPDRFSARQFPNYSSELNVNALLLGDSALYLCASSFVEGFIGGYTFGSGTRLTVV.

The chain links TRBV5-8 to TRBJ1-1; TRBD1 might be the D (5 bases). CDR1 and CDR2 (germline): SGHTS, YDEGEE. V was trimmed by 2 bases and J by 0 bases, leaving 11 bases between them. This CDR3 region has 15 residues. The CDR3 DNA is TGTGCCAGCAGCTTTTTCGGGGGAGTGAACACTGAAGCTTTCTTT. This sequence encodes CASSFFGGVNTEAFF. The variable domain in full, with the rest retrieved from reference TRBV5-8 and TRBJ1-1, is EAGVTQSPTHLIKTRGQQATLRCSPISGHTSVYWYQQALGLGLQFLLWYDEGEERNRGNFPPRFSGRQFPNYSSELNVNALELEDSALYLCASSFFGGVNTEAFFGQGTRLTVV.

The chain recombines TRBV5-4 with TRBJ2-7; 11 nucleotides align to TRBD2. V lost 2 bases and J lost 2; bases outside the gene matches: 0. The CDR3 contains 14 residues. Germline loops: CDR1 SGHNT, CDR2 YYREEE (reference sequence). The CDR3 is CASSFSGGAYEQYF. The CDR3 DNA is TGTGCCAGCAGCTTTAGCGGGGGGGCCTACGAGCAGTACTTC.

The chain has TRBV4-3 and TRBJ2-7; D is ambiguous. Trimming removed 0 bases at V and 3 bases at J, with 15 bases between. The germline V gene has CDR1 LGHNA and CDR2 YSLEER. This CDR3 is 16 amino acids long. The CDR3 loop reads CASSQEWTPQDYEQYF. The CDR3 coding sequence is TGCGCCAGCAGCCAAGAATGGACCCCGCAGGACTACGAGCAGTACTTC.

The chain uses TRBV5-1 and TRBJ2-2; the D gene is possibly TRBD1 (6 bases). The CDR3 runs to 14 residues. V was trimmed by 4 bases and J by 1 base, leaving 8 bases between them. Germline V gene sequence: CDR1 SGHRS, CDR2 YFSETQ. DNA for the CDR3: TGCGCCAGCAGCCGACAGGAGAACACCGGGGAGCTGTTTTTT. It encodes CASSRQENTGELFF.

The chain carries TRBV29-1 and TRBJ1-6; TRBD1 aligns across 7 bases. V dropped 6 bases and J dropped 4; count of bases not matched to a gene: 6. The CDR3 spans 14 residues. From germline, CDR1 is SQVTM and CDR2 ANQGSEA. The CDR3 loop reads CSVREGAYNSPLHF. CDR3 coding DNA: TGCAGCGTCCGAGAGGGGGCGTATAATTCACCCCTCCACTTT.

In this sample, this clone turned up once. The genes are TRBV4-1 and TRBJ2-1; D gene uncertain. The germline V gene has CDR1 MGHRA and CDR2 YSYEKL. Between the trimmed V and J ends, which lost 3 bases and 5 bases, there was a span of 14 bases. The CDR3 is 15 residues long. Here the CDR3 reads CASSQAVFRDNEQFF. CDR3 coding DNA: TGCGCCAGCAGCCAGGCGGTCTTCCGTGACAATGAGCAGTTCTTC.

The rearrangement uses TRBV19 and TRBJ1-6; 7 positions match TRBD1. From germline, CDR1 is LNHDA and CDR2 SQIVND (reference sequence). J lost 9 bases, V lost 7 bases, and 9 bases had no gene match. This CDR3 comprises 14 residues. Here the CDR3 reads CASKPTDRASPLHF. The CDR3 nucleotides are TGTGCCAGTAAACCAACTGACAGGGCTTCACCCCTCCACTTT.

The rearrangement joins TRBV7-2 to TRBJ1-1; D uncertain. The CDR3 covers 13 residues. Trimming cost V 3 bases and J 0 bases, with 5 bases left between them. Germline CDR1 is SGHTA and CDR2 is FQGNSA. The CDR3 nucleotides read TGTGCCAGCAGCTTTAGGGTGAACACTGAAGCTTTCTTT. Translation gives CASSFRVNTEAFF.

The rearrangement uses TRBV5-4 and TRBJ1-2, with 7 bases aligning to TRBD1. CDR3 length: 15 amino acids. V was clipped by 0 bases and J by 2 bases; unmatched bases: 4. The germline CDR1 and CDR2 sequences are SGHNT and YYREEE (reference sequence). The CDR3 nucleotides are TGTGCCAGCAGCTTGGTCCCGACAGGGAACTATGGCTACACCTTC. It yields the protein CASSLVPTGNYGYTF.

CDR3 residues: CASQTLGASNTGELFF. The CDR3 nucleotides are TGTGCCAGTCAAACCCTCGGGGCCTCGAACACCGGGGAGCTGTTTTTT. The rearrangement links TRBV19 to TRBJ2-2; D could derive from TRBD1 or TRBD2 (5 bases each). Germline values: CDR1 LNHDA, CDR2 SQIVND (reference sequence). V dropped 8 bases and J dropped 0 bases, with 16 bases sitting between them. The CDR3 spans 16 residues.

The chain couples TRBV7-8 to TRBJ2-1, with 10 bases fitting TRBD2. Germline-derived CDR1 and CDR2 are SGHVS and FQNEAQ. Trimming at V came to 1 base and at J to 8 bases, leaving 11 bases not matched to a gene. The CDR3 loop spans 17 amino acids. In DNA, the CDR3 is TGTGCCAGCAGCTTAGGGAGAAGAGCGGGGGGGCAGGATGAGCAGTTCTTC. Its translation: CASSLGRRAGGQDEQFF.

This chain uses TRBV5-1 with TRBJ2-7; TRBD1 agrees at 7 bases. Germline lookup yields CDR1 SGHRS and CDR2 YFSETQ. V was clipped by 5 bases and J by 5 bases; unmatched bases: 7. This CDR3 is 13 amino acids long. The CDR3 coding sequence is TGCGCCAGCAGACCACAGGGGATCCACGAGCAGTACTTC. This sequence encodes CASRPQGIHEQYF.

The chain is built from TRBV4-3 and TRBJ1-3; 8 nucleotides match TRBD1. The germline V gene encodes CDR1 LGHNA and CDR2 YSLEER. CDR3 length: 18 residues. Trimming removed 6 bases from V and 0 bases from J; junction bases left unmatched: 13. Here the CDR3 reads CASSQTGERVLSGNTIYF. The DNA of the CDR3 is TGCGCCAGCAGTCAGACAGGGGAGAGGGTCCTCTCTGGAAACACCATATATTTT.

The J gene is TRBJ1-5, the V gene TRBV27; TRBD1 is a possible D gene (6 bases). V lost 6 bases, J lost 5 bases, and 17 bases lay in between. Germline V gives CDR1 MNHEY, CDR2 SMNVEV (reference sequence). CDR3 length equals 15 residues. CDR3 in amino acids: CASSPRGGGHQPQHF. The CDR3 DNA is TGTGCCAGCAGCCCCCGGGGTGGGGGGCATCAGCCCCAGCATTTT.

This chain uses TRBV6-1 with TRBJ1-1; 8 bases fit TRBD1. Per germline, CDR1 MNHNS and CDR2 SASEGT. V was clipped by 6 bases and J by 4 bases; unmatched bases: 10. This CDR3 has 15 amino acids. The CDR3 region has the DNA TGTGCCAGCAGACCTGACAGGGGACGAGGCACTGAAGCTTTCTTT. Its protein product is CASRPDRGRGTEAFF.

CDR3 nucleotides: TGTGCCAGCAGTCCCGGTATATTAAGCCGGGAGTTCTTC. Protein product: CASSPGILSREFF. The chain joins TRBV5-5 to TRBJ2-1, with D unresolved. CDR3 length: 13 residues. V lost 5 bases, J lost 14 bases, and 20 bases lay in between. Germline V CDR1 and CDR2: SGHKS, YYEKEE (reference sequence).

J is TRBJ2-3 and V is TRBV5-1, with D perhaps matching TRBD2 (6 bases). V lost 3 bases and J lost 1, with 12 bases in between. The length of the CDR3 is 15 residues. Germline V gives CDR1 SGHRS, CDR2 YFSETQ. CDR3 coding DNA: TGCGCCAGCAGCTCCACCGGGGAGGGCACAGATACGCAGTATTTT. Translation: CASSSTGEGTDTQYF.

The CDR3 DNA reads as TGCAGCGTCGCTGGTTCTAGCAATCAGCCCCAGCATTTT. Translated: CSVAGSSNQPQHF. This sequence joins TRBV29-1 and TRBJ1-5; D ambiguous. Trimming removed 6 bases at V and 0 bases at J, with 9 bases between. The CDR3 loop spans 13 amino acids. The germline V gene has CDR1 SQVTM and CDR2 ANQGSEA.

The chain has TRBV7-9 and TRBJ2-1; weak D call: TRBD1 (6 bases). V dropped 5 bases and J dropped 2 bases, with 16 bases sitting between them. Germline CDR1 and CDR2: SEHNR and FQNEAQ (reference sequence). The CDR3 contains 16 residues. The CDR3 loop is CASSALGQSAYNEQFF. For the CDR3, the DNA is TGTGCCAGCAGCGCCTTAGGACAGTCCGCCTACAATGAGCAGTTCTTC.

This clone was detected once. The chain has TRBV6-1 and TRBJ1-1; D is perhaps TRBD1 (6 bases). The CDR3 totals 16 residues. The germline V gene has CDR1 MNHNS and CDR2 SASEGT. With 0 bases removed from V and 9 bases from J, the gap between germline ends came to 20 bases. The CDR3 loop reads CASSEAGGGGFFKAFF. The CDR3 nucleotides are TGTGCCAGCAGTGAAGCGGGAGGGGGGGGTTTTTTTAAAGCTTTCTTT.